The 25 T cell receptor beta chains below all came from one sample that was sequenced in a study of OX40 agonist ivuxolimab in advanced cancers. Libraries were built with the immunoSEQ multiplex PCR assay. As stored in TCRdb, this immuneACCESS dataset retains in-frame rearrangements with V and J assigned. A fraction of the clones does not appear; measured against another copy, unresolved V genes explain less than half of the discrepancy, and the remainder lacks a known reason. In all, the sample holds around 100,000 clones, and approximately 89% of those were seen once. The ten most abundant clones make up approximately 0.16% of the sample. The sample consisted of CD4+ or CD8+ T cells sorted from blood, taken in a trial of the OX40 agonist ivuxolimab. Receptors originate from an adult with an advanced solid tumor such as melanoma, head and neck, liver or kidney cancer.

CDR3 protein: CASSYSTAESNYGYTF. Here the CDR3 DNA reads TGTGCCAGCAGTTACTCTACCGCAGAGTCGAACTATGGCTACACCTTC. The chain uses TRBV6-6 and TRBJ1-2; no reliable D call. Per the germline V gene, CDR1 is MNHNY and CDR2 is SVGAGI (reference sequence). The ends were cut back, 0 bases at V and 2 bases at J, with 13 bases in the middle. The CDR3 contains 16 residues.

This chain joins TRBV28 and TRBJ1-5; possibly TRBD1 for D (5 bases). Trimming stripped 6 bases from V and 0 bases from J, with 18 bases between. From germline, CDR1 is MDHEN and CDR2 SYDVKM. The CDR3 extends over 17 amino acids. The CDR3, as DNA: TGTGCCAGCAGCAAAGGTGGGGGAAAGCTTAGCAATCAGCCCCAGCATTTT. This codes for CASSKGGGKLSNQPQHF.

The V and J genes are TRBV11-2 and TRBJ2-1; 10 nucleotides match TRBD2. Germline CDR1 is SGHAT and CDR2 is FQNNGV. V lost 5 bases, J lost 7 bases, and 11 bases stayed unmatched. The CDR3 spans 16 residues. CDR3 sequence reads: CASSTRLAGLGNEQFF. CDR3 in DNA: TGTGCCAGCAGCACTCGACTAGCGGGCCTAGGGAATGAGCAGTTCTTC. Full variable domain (remainder filled in from reference TRBV11-2 and TRBJ2-1): EAGVAQSPRYKIIEKRQSVAFWCNPISGHATLYWYQQILGQGPKLLIQFQNNGVVDDSQLPKDRFSAERLKGVDSTLKIQPAKLEDSAVYLCASSTRLAGLGNEQFFGPGTRLTVL.

This chain joins TRBV2 and TRBJ2-2; TRBD2 matches at 7 bases. V shed 5 bases, J shed 4 bases, and the junction held 4 bases outside the gene matches. Germline-derived CDR1 and CDR2 are SNHLY and FYNNEI. The CDR3 has 14 amino acids. For the CDR3, the DNA is TGTGCCAGCAGTTACTCGGGGGGCACCGGGGAGCTGTTTTTT. Its translation: CASSYSGGTGELFF.

V gene TRBV19 combines with J gene TRBJ1-6; tentative D call: TRBD1 (6 bases). The ends were cut back, 4 bases at V and 7 bases at J, with 8 bases in the middle. The CDR3 runs 13 residues. The germline CDR1 and CDR2 sequences are LNHDA and SQIVND (reference sequence). The CDR3 coding sequence is TGTGCCAGTAGTAGGACAGCAAATTCACCCCTCCACTTT. Protein sequence: CASSRTANSPLHF. Combining the CDR3 with reference TRBV19 and TRBJ1-6 gives the whole variable domain DGGITQSPKYLFRKEGQNVTLSCEQNLNHDAMYWYRQDPGQGLRLIYYSQIVNDFQKGDIAEGYSVSREKKESFPLTVTSAQKNPTAFYLCASSRTANSPLHFGNGTRLTVT.

The chain couples TRBV30 to TRBJ1-6; TRBD1 might be the D (5 bases). The CDR3 loop spans 16 amino acids. Trimming left V 0 bases short and J 6 bases short, with 15 bases between. Per germline, CDR1 GTSNPN and CDR2 SVGIG (reference sequence). Here the CDR3 DNA reads TGTGCCTGGAGTGTAAGTGGGGCAAGAGCTAATTCACCCCTCCACTTT. As protein: CAWSVSGARANSPLHF. The entire variable domain, with the rest obtained from reference TRBV30 and TRBJ1-6, is as follows: SQTIHQWPATLVQPVGSPLSLECTVEGTSNPNLYWYRQAAGRGLQLLFYSVGIGQISSEVPQNLSASRPQDRQFILSSKKLLLSDSGFYLCAWSVSGARANSPLHFGNGTRLTVT.

V usage is TRBV7-6 and J usage is TRBJ1-2, with D tentatively TRBD1 (6 bases). Trimming removed 5 bases at V and 1 base at J, with 17 bases between. The germline gives CDR1 SGHVS, CDR2 FNYEAQ. The CDR3 contains 16 residues. The CDR3: CASSPVFGDNNYGYTF. The DNA for the CDR3 is TGTGCCAGCAGCCCCGTCTTCGGGGACAATAACTATGGCTACACCTTC.

V gene TRBV28 combines with J gene TRBJ2-2, with 7 bases lining up with TRBD1. The germline CDR1 and CDR2 sequences are MDHEN and SYDVKM. This CDR3 comprises 14 residues. V gave up 6 bases and J gave up 6 bases; unmatched junction bases: 7. CDR3 region: CASRRQGPAGELFF. The CDR3 DNA reads as TGTGCCAGCAGGAGACAGGGTCCGGCCGGGGAGCTGTTTTTT.

This clone occurred a few times. V gene TRBV6-1 combines with J gene TRBJ2-7; 14 bases agree with TRBD2. The CDR3 is made up of 15 amino acids. The germline V gene encodes CDR1 MNHNS and CDR2 SASEGT. The junction had 6 bases not matched to a gene; V was cut back by 7 bases and J by 4 bases. Here the CDR3 reads CASTGTSGSLYEQYF. For the CDR3, the DNA is TGTGCCAGCACCGGGACTAGCGGGAGTCTATACGAGCAGTACTTC.

V is TRBV4-2 and J is TRBJ1-1, with a possible D match to TRBD1 (5 bases). Germline CDR1 and CDR2: LGHNA and YNFKEQ. Trimming shortened V by 2 bases and J by 0 bases, and 10 bases separated the two germline ends. This CDR3 is built from 15 residues. The CDR3 spells CASSQWGPMNTEAFF. DNA for the CDR3: TGTGCCAGCAGCCAATGGGGCCCGATGAACACTGAAGCTTTCTTT.

The chain is built from TRBV6-1 and TRBJ2-2; 9 nucleotides agree with TRBD1. Germline V gives CDR1 MNHNS, CDR2 SASEGT. This CDR3 comprises 16 residues. V gave up 2 bases and J gave up 2 bases; unmatched junction bases: 3. The CDR3 region has the DNA TGTGCCAGCAGTGAAAGGACAGGGGTAAACACCGGGGAGCTGTTTTTT. The encoded protein is CASSERTGVNTGELFF.

The V call is TRBV5-6, the J call TRBJ2-1; possibly TRBD2 for D (5 bases). Germline V lookup: CDR1 SGHDT, CDR2 YYEEEE. V was pared by 2 bases and J by 11 bases, with 14 bases between. This CDR3 comprises 13 residues. The CDR3 DNA is TGTGCCAGCAGCTTCCTAACTAGTGGAAAGCAGTTCTTC. Amino acids: CASSFLTSGKQFF.

In DNA, the CDR3 is TGTGCCTGGAGCGGGGACGCATATGGCTACACCTTC. Its translation: CAWSGDAYGYTF. The rearrangement joins TRBV30 to TRBJ1-2; the D gene is possibly TRBD1 (5 bases). Trimming took off 3 bases at V and 5 bases at J, with 10 bases between the two ends. CDR3 size: 12 residues. From germline, CDR1 is GTSNPN and CDR2 SVGIG (reference sequence).

The chain is built from TRBV5-1 and TRBJ2-7; a weak D match, TRBD1 (6 bases). The V and J ends lost 0 bases and 3 bases respectively, with 13 bases between them. This CDR3 comprises 15 residues. Germline assignment: CDR1 SGHRS and CDR2 YFSETQ. CDR3: CASSLAAGDLYEQYF. The DNA of the CDR3 is TGCGCCAGCAGCTTGGCGGCAGGGGACCTCTACGAGCAGTACTTC.

The chain recombines TRBV5-1 with TRBJ2-1, with D possibly matching TRBD2 (6 bases). Germline lookup yields CDR1 SGHRS and CDR2 YFSETQ. This CDR3 contains 14 residues. V lost 3 bases and J 9 bases, leaving 16 bases between the germline ends. CDR3 DNA: TGCGCCAGCAGCTGGGGGGATCGAATCGGTGAGCAGTTCTTC. It codes for CASSWGDRIGEQFF.

The chain employs TRBV5-1 and TRBJ2-5; 7 nucleotides line up with TRBD2. The CDR3 contains 17 residues. Germline CDR1 SGHRS, CDR2 YFSETQ. Trimming took 0 bases from V and 1 from J; bases not matched to a gene: 9. CDR3 protein: CASSLAKRGLTQETQYF. The CDR3 DNA reads TGCGCCAGCAGCTTGGCCAAGCGGGGCCTCACCCAAGAGACCCAGTACTTC.

This chain connects TRBV10-3 to TRBJ2-2, with TRBD2 identical over 10 bases. V dropped 3 bases and J dropped 0; count of bases not matched to a gene: 1. The CDR3 extends over 16 amino acids. CDR1 ENHRY and CDR2 SYGVKD come from the germline V gene. CDR3 sequence reads: CAISDSGRPNTGELFF. The CDR3 bases are TGTGCCATCAGTGATAGCGGGAGGCCGAACACCGGGGAGCTGTTTTTT.

The CDR3 here is CASSQWGAYNEQFF. The CDR3 nucleotides are TGTGCCAGCAGTCAGTGGGGGGCCTACAATGAGCAGTTCTTC. This rearrangement joins TRBV6-5 to TRBJ2-1; D possibly corresponds to TRBD2 (6 bases). V was trimmed by 5 bases and J by 2 bases, leaving 10 bases between them. The CDR3 is 14 residues long. Germline CDR1 and CDR2: MNHEY and SVGAGI.

This clone was seen only once. The gene calls are TRBV29-1 and TRBJ1-2; the D gene is possibly TRBD1 (5 bases). Germline assignment: CDR1 SQVTM and CDR2 ANQGSEA. Trimming left V 5 bases short and J 6 bases short, with 19 bases between. This CDR3 comprises 14 residues. This chain's CDR3 is CSVTPGQTRNGYTF. As DNA, the CDR3 is TGCAGCGTTACGCCAGGGCAGACGAGGAATGGCTACACCTTC. The complete variable domain, with remaining parts taken from reference TRBV29-1 and TRBJ1-2, reads SAVISQKPSRDICQRGTSLTIQCQVDSQVTMMFWYRQQPGQSLTLIATANQGSEATYESGFVIDKFPISRPNLTFSTLTVSNMSPEDSSIYLCSVTPGQTRNGYTFGSGTRLTVV.

V usage is TRBV27 and J usage is TRBJ2-7; TRBD1 agrees at 7 bases. Losses at the gene ends were 3 bases for V and 4 bases for J; bases not matched to a gene: 3. Per the germline V gene, CDR1 is MNHEY and CDR2 is SMNVEV (reference sequence). CDR3 length: 13 amino acids. The CDR3 sequence is CASSFSRGYEQYF. CDR3 coding DNA: TGTGCCAGCAGTTTTTCCAGGGGGTACGAGCAGTACTTC.

In its sample, this clone was seen a few times. This chain connects TRBV9 to TRBJ2-1; D gene unclear. Trimming cost V 0 bases and J 2 bases, with 9 bases left between them. Germline V gene data show CDR1 as SGDLS and CDR2 as YYNGEE. The CDR3 has 15 residues. The CDR3: CASSVEGRTYNEQFF. In DNA form, the CDR3 reads TGTGCCAGCAGCGTAGAAGGCAGGACCTACAATGAGCAGTTCTTC. The full variable domain, with the rest looked up from reference TRBV9 and TRBJ2-1, is DSGVTQTPKHLITATGQRVTLRCSPRSGDLSVYWYQQSLDQGLQFLIQYYNGEERAKGNILERFSAQQFPDLHSELNLSSLELGDSALYFCASSVEGRTYNEQFFGPGTRLTVL.

The chain recombines TRBV25-1 with TRBJ2-1, with D perhaps TRBD2 (6 bases). CDR3 size: 15 residues. Germline-derived CDR1 and CDR2 are MGHDK and SYGVNS. Trimming pared 3 bases from V and 4 bases from J, leaving 13 bases between. This CDR3 reads CASSEGRGVYNEQFF. The CDR3 coding sequence is TGTGCCAGCAGTGAGGGGCGCGGGGTTTACAATGAGCAGTTCTTC. Full variable domain (outside the CDR3, taken from reference TRBV25-1 and TRBJ2-1): EADIYQTPRYLVIGTGKKITLECSQTMGHDKMYWYQQDPGMELHLIHYSYGVNSTEKGDLSSESTVSRIRTEHFPLTLESARPSHTSQYLCASSEGRGVYNEQFFGPGTRLTVL.

V usage is TRBV19 and J usage is TRBJ1-6, with D perhaps matching TRBD1 (5 bases). This CDR3 comprises 16 residues. The V end lost 4 bases, the J end lost 8 bases, and 18 bases lay between the germline ends. Germline V gene data show CDR1 as LNHDA and CDR2 as SQIVND (reference sequence). The CDR3 region is CASSRRGTVGDSPLHF. CDR3 nucleotide sequence: TGTGCCAGTAGTAGGCGGGGGACGGTTGGAGATTCACCCCTCCACTTT.

The chain uses TRBV28 and TRBJ1-4; the match to TRBD1 covers 8 bases. The CDR3 is 14 amino acids. The germline V gene has CDR1 MDHEN and CDR2 SYDVKM. V gave up 5 bases and J gave up 4 bases; unmatched junction bases: 3. The CDR3 nucleotides are TGTGCCAGCAGTCGGACAGGGAATAATGAAAAACTGTTTTTT. Protein sequence: CASSRTGNNEKLFF.

In this sample, this clone turned up once. The chain combines TRBV19 with TRBJ2-5, with D hard to call. This CDR3 is built from 14 residues. Deletions cut 5 bases from V and 3 bases from J, with 13 bases between. Germline V gene data show CDR1 as LNHDA and CDR2 as SQIVND (reference sequence). The CDR3 is CASSRPDLEETQYF. DNA of the CDR3: TGTGCCAGTAGTCGTCCAGACCTCGAAGAGACCCAGTACTTC.